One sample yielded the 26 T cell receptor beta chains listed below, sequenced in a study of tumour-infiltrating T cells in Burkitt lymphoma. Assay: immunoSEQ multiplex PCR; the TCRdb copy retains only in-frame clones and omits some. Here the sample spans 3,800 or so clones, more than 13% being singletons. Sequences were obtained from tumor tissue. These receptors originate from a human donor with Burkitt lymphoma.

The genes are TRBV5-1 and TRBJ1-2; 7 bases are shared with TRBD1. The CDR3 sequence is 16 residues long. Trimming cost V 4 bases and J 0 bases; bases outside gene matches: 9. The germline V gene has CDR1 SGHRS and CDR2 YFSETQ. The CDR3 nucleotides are TGCGCCAGCAGCAGGGACAGTCTTGGGACTAACTATGGCTACACCTTC. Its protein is CASSRDSLGTNYGYTF.

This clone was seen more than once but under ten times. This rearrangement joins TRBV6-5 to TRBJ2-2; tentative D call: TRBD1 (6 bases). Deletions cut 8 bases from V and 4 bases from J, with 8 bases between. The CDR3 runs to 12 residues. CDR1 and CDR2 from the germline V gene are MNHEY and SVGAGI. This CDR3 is CASVGATGELFF. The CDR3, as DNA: TGTGCCAGCGTGGGGGCCACCGGGGAGCTGTTTTTT.

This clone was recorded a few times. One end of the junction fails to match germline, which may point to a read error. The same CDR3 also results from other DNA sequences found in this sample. CDR3 residues: CASSQGTASGNTIYF. The CDR3 bases are TGTGCCAGCAGCCAAGGGACAGCTTCTGGAAATACCATATATTTT. The chain is built from TRBV5-6 and TRBJ1-3; 7 bases are a match to TRBD1. The length of the CDR3 is 15 residues. The germline CDR1 and CDR2 sequences are SGHDT and YYEEEE.

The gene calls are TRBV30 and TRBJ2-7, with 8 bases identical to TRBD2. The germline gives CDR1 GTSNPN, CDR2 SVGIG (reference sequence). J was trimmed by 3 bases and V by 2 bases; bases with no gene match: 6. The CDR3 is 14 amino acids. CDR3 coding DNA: TGTGCCTGGAGTACCGGGGGGGTAGGCTACGAGCAGTACTTC. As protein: CAWSTGGVGYEQYF.

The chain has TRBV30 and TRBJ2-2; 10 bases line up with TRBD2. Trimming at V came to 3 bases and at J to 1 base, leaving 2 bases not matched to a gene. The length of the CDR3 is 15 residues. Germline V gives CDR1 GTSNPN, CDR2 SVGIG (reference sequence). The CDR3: CAWRGLAMNTGELFF. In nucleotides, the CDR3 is TGTGCCTGGAGGGGACTAGCGATGAACACCGGGGAGCTGTTTTTT.

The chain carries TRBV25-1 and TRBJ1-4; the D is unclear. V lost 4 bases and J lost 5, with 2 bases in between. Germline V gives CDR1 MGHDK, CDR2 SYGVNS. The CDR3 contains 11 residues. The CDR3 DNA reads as TGTGCCAGCAGTGTGAATGAAAAACTGTTTTTT. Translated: CASSVNEKLFF.

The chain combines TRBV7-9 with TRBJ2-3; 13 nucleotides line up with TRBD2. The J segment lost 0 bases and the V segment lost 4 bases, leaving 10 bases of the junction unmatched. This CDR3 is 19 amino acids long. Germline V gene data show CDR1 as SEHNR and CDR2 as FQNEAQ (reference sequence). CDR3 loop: CASSSTGLAGVISTDTQYF. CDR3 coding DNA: TGTGCCAGCAGCTCTACTGGACTAGCGGGAGTGATTAGCACAGATACGCAGTATTTT.

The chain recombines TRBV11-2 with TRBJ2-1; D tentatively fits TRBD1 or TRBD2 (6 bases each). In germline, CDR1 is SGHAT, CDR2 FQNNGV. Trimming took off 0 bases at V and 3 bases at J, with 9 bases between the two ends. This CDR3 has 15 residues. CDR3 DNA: TGTGCCAGCAGCTTAGAGGGGGGCATCTACAATGAGCAGTTCTTC. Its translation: CASSLEGGIYNEQFF.

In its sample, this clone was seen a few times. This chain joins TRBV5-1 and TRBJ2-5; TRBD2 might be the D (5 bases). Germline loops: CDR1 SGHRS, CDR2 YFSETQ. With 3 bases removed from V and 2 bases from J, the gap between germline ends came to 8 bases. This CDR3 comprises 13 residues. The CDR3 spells CASSSGVQETQYF. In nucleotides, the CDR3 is TGCGCCAGCAGCTCCGGGGTTCAAGAGACCCAGTACTTC.

The CDR3 bases are TGTGCCAGCAGGCCCTCTAGCACAGATACGCAGTATTTT. Its protein product is CASRPSSTDTQYF. This chain joins TRBV11-2 and TRBJ2-3; D gene uncertain. Germline CDR1 is SGHAT and CDR2 is FQNNGV. This CDR3 region has 13 residues. Deletions cut 6 bases from V and 0 bases from J, with 7 bases between. Supplemented by reference TRBV11-2 and TRBJ2-3, the full variable domain reads EAGVAQSPRYKIIEKRQSVAFWCNPISGHATLYWYQQILGQGPKLLIQFQNNGVVDDSQLPKDRFSAERLKGVDSTLKIQPAKLEDSAVYLCASRPSSTDTQYFGPGTRLTVL.

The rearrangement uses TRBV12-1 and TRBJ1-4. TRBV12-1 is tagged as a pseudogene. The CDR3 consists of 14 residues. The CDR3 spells CASSFSGSGEKLFF. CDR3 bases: TGTGCCAGCAGCTTTTCGGGGTCAGGCGAAAAACTGTTTTTT.

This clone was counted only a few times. In DNA, the CDR3 is TGTGCCAGCAGCTTGGGTCTAGTTGTGTACGAGCAGTACTTC. This encodes CASSLGLVVYEQYF. The chain combines TRBV5-6 with TRBJ2-7; no clear D gene. Germline-derived CDR1 and CDR2 are SGHDT and YYEEEE. The CDR3 spans 14 residues. With 0 bases removed from V and 4 bases from J, the gap between germline ends came to 11 bases. Full variable domain (missing parts from reference TRBV5-6 and TRBJ2-7): DAGVTQSPTHLIKTRGQQVTLRCSPKSGHDTVSWYQQALGQGPQFIFQYYEEEERQRGNFPDRFSGHQFPNYSSELNVNALLLGDSALYLCASSLGLVVYEQYFGPGTRLTVT.

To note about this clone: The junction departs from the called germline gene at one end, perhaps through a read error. CDR3 loop: CASSQDRDGGYIF. As DNA, the CDR3 is TGTGCCAGCAGCCAAGACAGGGATGGCGGCTACATCTTC. V usage is TRBV14 and J usage is TRBJ1-2; tentative D call: TRBD1 (5 bases). This CDR3 is built from 13 residues. Germline assignment: CDR1 SGHDN and CDR2 FVKESK. The variable domain in full, completed from reference TRBV14 and TRBJ1-2, reads EAGVTQFPSHSVIEKGQTVTLRCDPISGHDNLYWYRRVMGKEIKFLLHFVKESKQDESGMPNNRFLAERTGGTYSTLKVQPAELEDSGVYFCASSQDRDGGYIFGSGTRLTVV.

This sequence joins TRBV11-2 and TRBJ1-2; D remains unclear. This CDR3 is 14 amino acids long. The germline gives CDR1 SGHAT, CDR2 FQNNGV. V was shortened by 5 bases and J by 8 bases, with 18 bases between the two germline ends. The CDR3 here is CASSPDGNWKGYTF. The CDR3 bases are TGTGCCAGCAGCCCGGACGGGAACTGGAAGGGCTACACCTTC.

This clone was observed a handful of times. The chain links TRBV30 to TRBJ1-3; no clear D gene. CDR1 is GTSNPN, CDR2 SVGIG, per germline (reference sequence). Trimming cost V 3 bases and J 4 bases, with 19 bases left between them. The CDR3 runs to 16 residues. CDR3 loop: CAWRALLYPAGNTIYF. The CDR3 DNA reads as TGTGCCTGGAGGGCCCTCCTTTATCCTGCGGGAAACACCATATATTTT.

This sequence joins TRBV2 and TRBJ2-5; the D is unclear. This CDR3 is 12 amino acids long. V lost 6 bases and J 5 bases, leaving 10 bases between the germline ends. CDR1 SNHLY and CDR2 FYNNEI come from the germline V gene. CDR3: CASSSHPETQYF. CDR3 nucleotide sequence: TGTGCCAGCAGCAGCCACCCGGAGACCCAGTACTTC.

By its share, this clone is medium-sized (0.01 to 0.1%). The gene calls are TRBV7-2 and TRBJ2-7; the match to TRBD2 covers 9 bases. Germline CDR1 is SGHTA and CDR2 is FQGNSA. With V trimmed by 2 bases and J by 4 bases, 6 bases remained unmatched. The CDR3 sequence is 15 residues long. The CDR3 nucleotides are TGTGCCAGCAGCTTAAATTGGCGGGGGGGGTACGAGCAGTACTTC. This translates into CASSLNWRGGYEQYF.

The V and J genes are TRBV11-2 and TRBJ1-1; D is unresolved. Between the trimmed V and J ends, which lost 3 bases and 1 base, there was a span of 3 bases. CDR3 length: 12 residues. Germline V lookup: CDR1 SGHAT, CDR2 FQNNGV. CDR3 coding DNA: TGTGCCAGCAGCTTGAAGAACACTGAAGCTTTCTTT. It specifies CASSLKNTEAFF.

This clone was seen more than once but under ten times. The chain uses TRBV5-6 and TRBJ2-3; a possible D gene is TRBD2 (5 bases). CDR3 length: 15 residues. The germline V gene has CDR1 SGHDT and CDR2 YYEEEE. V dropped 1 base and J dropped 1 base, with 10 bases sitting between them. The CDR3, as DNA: TGTGCCAGCAGCTTGAGCGGCGCCGGCACAGATACGCAGTATTTT. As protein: CASSLSGAGTDTQYF.

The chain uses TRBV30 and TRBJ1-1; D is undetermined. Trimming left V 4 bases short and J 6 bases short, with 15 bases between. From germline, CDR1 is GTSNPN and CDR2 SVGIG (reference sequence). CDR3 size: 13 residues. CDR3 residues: CAWTRPGSSEAFF. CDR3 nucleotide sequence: TGTGCCTGGACCCGTCCCGGGAGCTCTGAAGCTTTCTTT. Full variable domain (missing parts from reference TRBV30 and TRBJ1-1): SQTIHQWPATLVQPVGSPLSLECTVEGTSNPNLYWYRQAAGRGLQLLFYSVGIGQISSEVPQNLSASRPQDRQFILSSKKLLLSDSGFYLCAWTRPGSSEAFFGQGTRLTVV.

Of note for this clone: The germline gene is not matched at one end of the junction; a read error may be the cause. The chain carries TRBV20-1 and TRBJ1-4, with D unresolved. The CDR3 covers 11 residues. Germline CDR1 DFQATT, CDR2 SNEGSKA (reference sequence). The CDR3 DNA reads TGCAGTGCTAGCTCATCGGTCCGAAGCCCGTTT. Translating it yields CSASSSVRSPF.

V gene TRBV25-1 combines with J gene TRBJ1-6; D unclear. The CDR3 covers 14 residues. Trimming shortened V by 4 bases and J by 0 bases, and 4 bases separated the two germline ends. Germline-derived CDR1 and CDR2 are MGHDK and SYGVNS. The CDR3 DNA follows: TGTGCCAGCAGTGTGAGCTCCTATAATTCACCCCTCCACTTT. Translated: CASSVSSYNSPLHF.

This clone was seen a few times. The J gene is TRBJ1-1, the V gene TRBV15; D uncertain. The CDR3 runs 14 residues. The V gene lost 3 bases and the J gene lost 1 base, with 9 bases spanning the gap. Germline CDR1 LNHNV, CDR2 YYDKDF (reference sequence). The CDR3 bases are TGTGCCACCAGCAGTAATTTCCCGAACACTGAAGCTTTCTTT. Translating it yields CATSSNFPNTEAFF.

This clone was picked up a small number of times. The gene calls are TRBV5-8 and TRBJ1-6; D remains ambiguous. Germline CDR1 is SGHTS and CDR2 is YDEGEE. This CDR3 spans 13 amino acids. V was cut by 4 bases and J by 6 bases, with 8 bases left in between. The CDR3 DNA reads TGTGCCAGCAGCACCGGTGGTAATTCACCCCTCCACTTT. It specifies CASSTGGNSPLHF.

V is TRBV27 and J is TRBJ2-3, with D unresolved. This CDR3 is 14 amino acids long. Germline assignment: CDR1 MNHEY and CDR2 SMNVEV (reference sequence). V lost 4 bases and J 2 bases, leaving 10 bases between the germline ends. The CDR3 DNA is TGTGCCAGCAGTTATAAGTATTACACAGATACGCAGTATTTT. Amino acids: CASSYKYYTDTQYF.

The CDR3 reads CASSEARAGAEQYF. The CDR3, as DNA: TGTGCCAGCAGTGAAGCGCGTGCAGGGGCCGAGCAGTACTTC. This chain connects TRBV2 to TRBJ2-7; possibly TRBD1 for D (6 bases). The V gene lost 0 bases and the J gene lost 6 bases, with 12 bases spanning the gap. CDR3 length: 14 residues. Per the germline V gene, CDR1 is SNHLY and CDR2 is FYNNEI.